The source of this T cell receptor (beta chain) is a study of beta chain features in type 1 diabetes. Turning to the study itself: The samples had roughly 110,000,000 sorted cells examined in all. Notes on the study in general: Patients showed naive, central memory and Treg TCRB repertoires that appeared more similar than those of healthy donors. Type 1 diabetes patients had TCRB CDR3s that were shorter (moderately but significantly so) in all four CD4+ subsets.

Researchers reported sorting CD4+ naive, central memory, regulatory and stem cell-like memory cells via CD45RO/CCR7/CD25/CD127/CD95/CD27. All sorted populations exceeded 95% purity. With respect to this clone: Its antigen is currently unknown.

All of the isolated RNA was reverse transcribed, so expressed TCRB transcripts were sequenced. The repertoire was sequenced with immunoSEQ multiplex PCR; TCRdb's copy has only in-frame clones and lacks some. The sample records 350,000 to 450,000 clones, around an eighth being singletons. The source of this sequence is a woman under 30 with type 1 diabetes. What was sequenced was naive CD4+ T cells from blood.

CDR3 nucleotide sequence: TGTGCCAGCAGTGGTTTAGCGGGAGTCTCCTACAATGAGCAGTTCTTC. It specifies CASSGLAGVSYNEQFF. The chain combines TRBV6-1 with TRBJ2-1; TRBD2 matches at 9 bases. The CDR3 is made up of 16 amino acids. Unmatched junction bases numbered 4, after V lost 4 bases and J lost 0 bases. CDR1 is MNHNS, CDR2 SASEGT, per germline.